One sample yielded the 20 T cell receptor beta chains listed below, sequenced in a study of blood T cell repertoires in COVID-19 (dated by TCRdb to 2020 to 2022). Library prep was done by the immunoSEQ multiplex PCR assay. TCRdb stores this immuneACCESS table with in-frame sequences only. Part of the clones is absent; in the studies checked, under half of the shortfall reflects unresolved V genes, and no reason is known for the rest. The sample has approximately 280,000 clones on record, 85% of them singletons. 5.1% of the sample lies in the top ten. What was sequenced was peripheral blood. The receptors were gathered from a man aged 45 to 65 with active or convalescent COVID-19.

In DNA, the CDR3 is TGTGCCAGTAGCCTTAAGTATTGGGGGACAGGGAGCTACGAGCAGTACTTC. Its protein is CASSLKYWGTGSYEQYF. The V call is TRBV19, the J call TRBJ2-7, with 9 bases matching TRBD1. CDR1 and CDR2 (germline): LNHDA, SQIVND (reference sequence). The CDR3 is made up of 17 amino acids. Unmatched junction bases numbered 15, after V lost 6 bases and J lost 3 bases. The variable domain in full, completed from reference TRBV19 and TRBJ2-7, reads DGGITQSPKYLFRKEGQNVTLSCEQNLNHDAMYWYRQDPGQGLRLIYYSQIVNDFQKGDIAEGYSVSREKKESFPLTVTSAQKNPTAFYLCASSLKYWGTGSYEQYFGPGTRLTVT.

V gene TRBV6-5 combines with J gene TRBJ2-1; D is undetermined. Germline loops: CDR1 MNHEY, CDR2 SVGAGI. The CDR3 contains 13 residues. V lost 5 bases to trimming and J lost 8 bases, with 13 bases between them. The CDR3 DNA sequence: TGTGCCAGCAGTCGAGCTAGAGTCTATGAGCAGTTCTTC. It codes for CASSRARVYEQFF.

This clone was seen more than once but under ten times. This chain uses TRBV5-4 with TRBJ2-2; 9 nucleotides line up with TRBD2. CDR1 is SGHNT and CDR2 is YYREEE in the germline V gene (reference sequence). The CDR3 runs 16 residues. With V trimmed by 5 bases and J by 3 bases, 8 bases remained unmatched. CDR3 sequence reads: CASSPGTSKHTGELFF. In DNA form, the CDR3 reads TGTGCCAGCAGTCCGGGGACTAGCAAGCACACCGGGGAGCTGTTTTTT. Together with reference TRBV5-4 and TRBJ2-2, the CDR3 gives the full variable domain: ETGVTQSPTHLIKTRGQQVTLRCSSQSGHNTVSWYQQALGQGPQFIFQYYREEENGRGNFPPRFSGLQFPNYSSELNVNALELDDSALYLCASSPGTSKHTGELFFGEGSRLTVL.

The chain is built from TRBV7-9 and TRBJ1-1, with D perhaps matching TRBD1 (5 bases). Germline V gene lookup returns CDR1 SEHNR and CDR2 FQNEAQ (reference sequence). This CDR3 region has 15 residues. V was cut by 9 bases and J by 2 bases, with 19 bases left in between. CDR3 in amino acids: CARSRWGGENTEAFF. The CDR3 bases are TGTGCCAGGTCCCGCTGGGGGGGGGAAAACACTGAAGCTTTCTTT. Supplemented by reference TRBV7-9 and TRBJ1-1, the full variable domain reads DTGVSQNPRHKITKRGQNVTFRCDPISEHNRLYWYRQTLGQGPEFLTYFQNEAQLEKSRLLSDRFSAERPKGSFSTLEIQRTEQGDSAMYLCARSRWGGENTEAFFGQGTRLTVV.

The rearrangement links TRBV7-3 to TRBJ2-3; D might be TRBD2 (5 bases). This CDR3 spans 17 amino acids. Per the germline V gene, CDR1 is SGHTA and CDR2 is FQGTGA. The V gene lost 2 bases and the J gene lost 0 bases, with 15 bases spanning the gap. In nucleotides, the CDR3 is TGTGCCAGCAGCTTAGGGCGTGGAGGCGGAAGCACAGATACGCAGTATTTT. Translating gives CASSLGRGGGSTDTQYF.

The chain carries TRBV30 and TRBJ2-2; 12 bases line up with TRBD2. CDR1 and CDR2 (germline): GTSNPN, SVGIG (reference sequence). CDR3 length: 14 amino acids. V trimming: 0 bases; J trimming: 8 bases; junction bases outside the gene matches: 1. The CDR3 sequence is CAWSVGLAGGELFF. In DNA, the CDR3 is TGTGCCTGGAGTGTCGGACTAGCGGGAGGGGAGCTGTTTTTT.

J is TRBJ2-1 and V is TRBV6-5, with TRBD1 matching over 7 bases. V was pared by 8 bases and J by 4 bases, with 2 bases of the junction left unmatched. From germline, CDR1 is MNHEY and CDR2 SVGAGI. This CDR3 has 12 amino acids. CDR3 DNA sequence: TGTGCCAGCCAGGGACAGTACAATGAGCAGTTCTTC. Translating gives CASQGQYNEQFF.

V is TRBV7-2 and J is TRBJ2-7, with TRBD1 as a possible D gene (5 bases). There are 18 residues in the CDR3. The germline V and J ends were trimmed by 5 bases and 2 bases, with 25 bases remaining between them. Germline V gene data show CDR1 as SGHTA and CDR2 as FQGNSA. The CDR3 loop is CASSQTLPNGHVAYEQYF. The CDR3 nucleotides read TGTGCCAGCAGCCAAACCCTACCCAACGGACACGTTGCCTACGAGCAGTACTTC.

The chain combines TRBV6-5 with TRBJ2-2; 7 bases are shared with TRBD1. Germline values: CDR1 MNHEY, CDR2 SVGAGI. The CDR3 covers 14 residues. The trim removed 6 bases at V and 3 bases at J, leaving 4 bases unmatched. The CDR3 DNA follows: TGTGCCAGCAGCTACAGGGGCTACACCGGGGAGCTGTTTTTT. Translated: CASSYRGYTGELFF.

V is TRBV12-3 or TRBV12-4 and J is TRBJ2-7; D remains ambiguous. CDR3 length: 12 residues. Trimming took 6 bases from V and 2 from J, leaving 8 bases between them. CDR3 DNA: TGTGCCAGCAGCAACGCGGCCTACGAGCAGTACTTC. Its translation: CASSNAAYEQYF.

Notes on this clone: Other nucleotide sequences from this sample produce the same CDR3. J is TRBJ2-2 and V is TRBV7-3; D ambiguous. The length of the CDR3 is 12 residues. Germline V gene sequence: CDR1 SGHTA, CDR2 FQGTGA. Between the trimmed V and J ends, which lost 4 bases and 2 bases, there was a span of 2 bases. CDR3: CASSSNTGELFF. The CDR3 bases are TGTGCCAGCAGCTCTAACACCGGGGAGCTGTTTTTT.

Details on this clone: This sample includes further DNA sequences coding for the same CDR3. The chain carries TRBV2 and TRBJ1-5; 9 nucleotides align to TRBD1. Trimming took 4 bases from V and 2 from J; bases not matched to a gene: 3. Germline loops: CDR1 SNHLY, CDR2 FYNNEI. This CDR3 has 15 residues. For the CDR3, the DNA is TGTGCCAGCAGTGCGAGACAGGGGGGCAATCAGCCCCAGCATTTT. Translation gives CASSARQGGNQPQHF.

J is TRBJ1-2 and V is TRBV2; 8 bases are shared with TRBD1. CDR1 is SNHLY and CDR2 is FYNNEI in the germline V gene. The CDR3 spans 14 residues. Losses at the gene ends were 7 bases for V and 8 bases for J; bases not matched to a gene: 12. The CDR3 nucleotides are TGTGCCAGCACCCTTTCAGGGGGCGCGGGGGGCTACACCTTC. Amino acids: CASTLSGGAGGYTF.

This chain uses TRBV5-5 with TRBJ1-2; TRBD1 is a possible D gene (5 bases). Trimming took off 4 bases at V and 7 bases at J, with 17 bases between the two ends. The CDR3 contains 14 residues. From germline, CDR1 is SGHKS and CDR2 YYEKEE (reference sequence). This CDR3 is CASSTRQPGSGYTF. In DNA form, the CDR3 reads TGTGCCAGCAGCACCCGACAGCCCGGTAGTGGCTACACCTTC.

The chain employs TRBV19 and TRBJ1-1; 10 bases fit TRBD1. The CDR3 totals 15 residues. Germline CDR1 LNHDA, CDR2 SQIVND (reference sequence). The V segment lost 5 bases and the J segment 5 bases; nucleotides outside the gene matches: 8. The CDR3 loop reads CASSSWTGGSTEAFF. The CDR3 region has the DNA TGTGCCAGTAGTTCTTGGACAGGGGGATCGACTGAAGCTTTCTTT.

CDR3 sequence (DNA): TGTGCCAGCAGTTTAAGGCGGGGGGGAGGCACCGGGGAGCTGTTTTTT. Protein: CASSLRRGGGTGELFF. This chain links TRBV27 with TRBJ2-2; 9 nucleotides match TRBD2. The CDR3 loop spans 16 amino acids. The J segment lost 4 bases and the V segment lost 2 bases, leaving 5 bases of the junction unmatched. CDR1 and CDR2 (germline): MNHEY, SMNVEV (reference sequence).

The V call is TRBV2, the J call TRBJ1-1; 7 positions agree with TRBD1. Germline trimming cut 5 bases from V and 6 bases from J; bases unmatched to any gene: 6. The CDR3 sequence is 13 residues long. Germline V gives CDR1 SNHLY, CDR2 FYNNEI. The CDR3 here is CASSFSDRSEAFF. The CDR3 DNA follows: TGTGCCAGCAGTTTTTCGGACAGGTCTGAAGCTTTCTTT.

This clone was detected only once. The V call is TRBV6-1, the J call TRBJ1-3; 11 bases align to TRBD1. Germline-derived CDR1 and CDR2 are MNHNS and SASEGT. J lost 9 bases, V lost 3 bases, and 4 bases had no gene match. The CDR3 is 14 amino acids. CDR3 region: CASSDRDRGATIYF. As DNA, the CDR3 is TGTGCCAGCAGTGACCGGGACAGGGGGGCCACCATATATTTT.

The CDR3 sequence: CSASLGGALTLEQYF. CDR3 coding DNA: TGCAGTGCTAGTCTTGGGGGGGCCCTTACCCTCGAGCAGTACTTC. The chain combines TRBV20-1 with TRBJ2-7; D is perhaps TRBD2 (7 bases). V lost 3 bases and J 6 bases, leaving 21 bases between the germline ends. Germline V CDR1 and CDR2: DFQATT, SNEGSKA (reference sequence). The CDR3 spans 15 residues.

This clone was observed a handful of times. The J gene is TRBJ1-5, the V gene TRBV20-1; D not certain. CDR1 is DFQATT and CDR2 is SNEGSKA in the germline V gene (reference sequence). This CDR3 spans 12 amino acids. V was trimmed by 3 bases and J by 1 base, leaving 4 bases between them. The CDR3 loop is CSASRSNQPQHF. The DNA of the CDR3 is TGCAGTGCTAGTCGGAGCAATCAGCCCCAGCATTTT.